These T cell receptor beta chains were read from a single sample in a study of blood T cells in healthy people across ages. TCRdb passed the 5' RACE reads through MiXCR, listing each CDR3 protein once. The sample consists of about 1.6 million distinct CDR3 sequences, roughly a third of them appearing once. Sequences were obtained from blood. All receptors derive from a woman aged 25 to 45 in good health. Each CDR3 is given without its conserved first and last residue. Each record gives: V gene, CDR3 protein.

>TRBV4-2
ASSQQVTSGQETQY
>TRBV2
AGAGGTYIYGYT
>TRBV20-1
SAPGSGGNNSPLH
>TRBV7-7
ASSRTGPGETQY
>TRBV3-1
ASSSRNRVTKNIQY
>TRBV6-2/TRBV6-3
ASSYLTGGGEKLF
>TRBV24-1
ATSDSGLHRDTQC
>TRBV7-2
ANSFGGHSGAYVLT
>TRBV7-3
ASSRDHKGGAEQF
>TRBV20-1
SAKPGQYVNYGYT
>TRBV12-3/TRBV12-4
ASSPRDSGTSEQY
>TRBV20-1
SASTTSGYNEQF
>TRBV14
ANSRAALGDQPQH
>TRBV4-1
ASSQERTALNTEAF
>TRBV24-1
ATSDPIRAGGPTEQF
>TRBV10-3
AIRQLNTGELF
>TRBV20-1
SASLASAYNEQF
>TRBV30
AWGEKQGGEQF
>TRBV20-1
SARDGGGSYNEQF
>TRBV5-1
ASSLNMAGEGETQY
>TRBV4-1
ASSQDKDRVLPTNEKLF
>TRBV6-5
ASGRLAGPTDTQY
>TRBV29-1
SVVSGGNYNEQF
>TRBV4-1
ASSQDLGPRAGNTIY
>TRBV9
ASSPQGNGNQPQH
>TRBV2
TSSEGSQGPDQPQH
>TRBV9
ASSTYSPDTQY
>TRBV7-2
ASSLAGRRSTGAQY
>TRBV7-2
ASSLVTTGNQPQH
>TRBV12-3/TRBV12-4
ASSGSRASGANVLT
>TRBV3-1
ASSRSSGGRSEQF
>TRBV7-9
ASNSGPTYEQY
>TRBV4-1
ASSLRGLLDTQY
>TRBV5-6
ASSLSSVSGSTDTQY
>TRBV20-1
SASPGSSYNEQF
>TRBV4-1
ASSQELQGMPF
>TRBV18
ASSSTLAGTAYEQY
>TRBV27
ASSSSLTGETQY
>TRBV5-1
ASSPRTGGIDEQF
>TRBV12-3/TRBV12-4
ASSLTETGGDEQY
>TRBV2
ASSPDRELFYEQY
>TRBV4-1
ANSQERTGGTDTQY
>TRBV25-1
ASSKVRGDSIGYT
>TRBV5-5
ASETGPTGELF
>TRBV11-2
ASSLGIVSSYEQY
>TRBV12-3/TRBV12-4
ASSSAGVSYNEQF
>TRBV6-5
ASSPSAGGFTDTQY
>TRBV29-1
SVAGTYGYT